Listed here are 18 T cell receptor beta chains from one sample, sequenced in a study of human thymus T cells. Sequencing was performed with immunoSEQ multiplex PCR; in TCRdb, only in-frame clones are kept and a portion is missing. This table holds tens of thousands of clones, approximately 93% found once. The sample was blood. Receptors were obtained from a boy less than two years old with a congenital heart defect but otherwise immunologically healthy.

This clone was seen only once. The chain uses TRBV6-5 and TRBJ2-3, with 8 nucleotides matching TRBD2. Germline V gives CDR1 MNHEY, CDR2 SVGAGI. Germline trimming cut 2 bases from V and 8 bases from J; bases unmatched to any gene: 6. This CDR3 comprises 14 residues. The CDR3 bases are TGTGCCAGCAGTTACCAGCGGGGGAGGGGTACGCAGTATTTT. Translation gives CASSYQRGRGTQYF.

The chain uses TRBV7-3 and TRBJ1-1; no firm D call. V lost 7 bases to trimming and J lost 0 bases, with 15 bases between them. The CDR3 is 15 residues long. Per the germline V gene, CDR1 is SGHTA and CDR2 is FQGTGA. CDR3 sequence (DNA): TGTGCCAGCAACCACGTGGGGAGAATGAACACTGAAGCTTTCTTT. It specifies CASNHVGRMNTEAFF.

The chain joins TRBV25-1 to TRBJ2-5, with D tentatively TRBD1 or TRBD2 (5 bases each). Deletions cut 5 bases from V and 4 bases from J, with 11 bases between. From germline, CDR1 is MGHDK and CDR2 SYGVNS. The CDR3 is made up of 13 amino acids. The chain's CDR3 is CASSLGGGETQYF. As DNA, the CDR3 is TGTGCCAGCAGTCTCGGTGGGGGAGAGACCCAGTACTTC. The variable domain in full, with the rest retrieved from reference TRBV25-1 and TRBJ2-5, is EADIYQTPRYLVIGTGKKITLECSQTMGHDKMYWYQQDPGMELHLIHYSYGVNSTEKGDLSSESTVSRIRTEHFPLTLESARPSHTSQYLCASSLGGGETQYFGPGTRLLVL.

The chain joins TRBV28 to TRBJ1-2; a possible D gene is TRBD1 (6 bases). CDR3 length equals 14 residues. Between the trimmed V and J ends, which lost 2 bases and 0 bases, there was a span of 7 bases. Germline V gene data show CDR1 as MDHEN and CDR2 as SYDVKM. The CDR3 loop is CASSLTGPNYGYTF. In DNA form, the CDR3 reads TGTGCCAGCAGTTTAACAGGGCCTAACTATGGCTACACCTTC.

The rearrangement links TRBV30 to TRBJ2-3, with 8 bases matching TRBD2. There are 16 residues in the CDR3. From germline, CDR1 is GTSNPN and CDR2 SVGIG (reference sequence). Unmatched junction bases numbered 7, after V lost 2 bases and J lost 0 bases. In DNA form, the CDR3 reads TGTGCCTGGAGTATTGGACTAGCAACTAGCACAGATACGCAGTATTTT. It is translated as CAWSIGLATSTDTQYF.

The DNA of the CDR3 is TGCGCCAGCAGCCAAGGCCAATATGGCTACACCTTC. It translates to CASSQGQYGYTF. V and J are TRBV4-3 and TRBJ1-2; the D is unclear. The ends were cut back, 1 base at V and 5 bases at J, with 5 bases in the middle. The CDR3 totals 12 residues. Germline V lookup: CDR1 LGHNA, CDR2 YSLEER.

V usage is TRBV6-1 and J usage is TRBJ2-2; 9 positions match TRBD2. The germline V gene has CDR1 MNHNS and CDR2 SASEGT. V trimming: 3 bases; J trimming: 6 bases; junction bases outside the gene matches: 2. There are 14 residues in the CDR3. The DNA of the CDR3 is TGTGCCAGCAGTGAGGGACTAGCCCCCGGGGAGCTGTTTTTT. It codes for CASSEGLAPGELFF.

This clone was recorded only once. The chain links TRBV16 to TRBJ1-1; a possible D gene is TRBD1 (5 bases). CDR3 length equals 15 residues. In germline, CDR1 is KGHSY, CDR2 FQNENV. The germline V and J ends were trimmed by 7 bases and 4 bases, with 19 bases remaining between them. The CDR3 protein is CASTSSRGEGTEAFF. The CDR3 DNA is TGTGCCAGCACCTCCTCCAGAGGGGAGGGCACTGAAGCTTTCTTT.

The chain joins TRBV28 to TRBJ2-7; 7 bases match TRBD1. Germline V gives CDR1 MDHEN, CDR2 SYDVKM. This CDR3 has 14 residues. J was trimmed by 4 bases and V by 4 bases; bases with no gene match: 7. CDR3 region: CASSSLGGSYEQYF. The CDR3 region has the DNA TGTGCCAGCAGTTCCTTAGGGGGCTCTTACGAGCAGTACTTC.

This sequence joins TRBV28 and TRBJ1-2; possible D gene TRBD1, 5 bases. V lost 2 bases to trimming and J lost 4 bases, with 8 bases between them. The CDR3 sequence is 13 residues long. Germline V gene sequence: CDR1 MDHEN, CDR2 SYDVKM. DNA of the CDR3: TGTGCCAGCAGTTTAATCGGGGGCTATGGCTACACCTTC. It encodes CASSLIGGYGYTF.

This clone has only a few counts. The V and J genes are TRBV11-2 and TRBJ1-6; no reliable D call. This CDR3 region has 15 residues. CDR1 and CDR2 (germline): SGHAT, FQNNGV. V was cut by 7 bases and J by 10 bases, with 20 bases left in between. CDR3 region: CASTFPRGYVSPLHF. CDR3 nucleotide sequence: TGTGCCAGCACCTTCCCCCGAGGTTATGTGTCACCCCTCCACTTT.

The J gene is TRBJ1-2, the V gene TRBV6-5, with TRBD1 matching 8 bases. Germline values: CDR1 MNHEY, CDR2 SVGAGI. The CDR3 has 15 amino acids. Germline trimming cut 0 bases from V and 8 bases from J; bases unmatched to any gene: 8. In DNA, the CDR3 is TGTGCCAGCAGTTACTCGGCAGGGGGCGCAGGAGGCTACACCTTC. It translates to CASSYSAGGAGGYTF.

The V call is TRBV5-1, the J call TRBJ2-5; D gene uncertain. Germline CDR1 SGHRS, CDR2 YFSETQ. The V gene lost 6 bases and the J gene lost 4 bases, with 13 bases spanning the gap. The CDR3 is 13 residues long. The CDR3, as DNA: TGCGCCAGCACCCCCCCGGGCGGAGAGACCCAGTACTTC. This encodes CASTPPGGETQYF.

This chain connects TRBV7-3 to TRBJ2-1; 8 bases are shared with TRBD2. CDR1 is SGHTA and CDR2 is FQGTGA in the germline V gene. Losses at the gene ends were 2 bases for V and 3 bases for J; bases not matched to a gene: 0. The CDR3 is 14 amino acids. The CDR3, as DNA: TGTGCCAGCAGCTTAGCGGGGGGCTACAATGAGCAGTTCTTC. Translating gives CASSLAGGYNEQFF.

The rearrangement uses TRBV9 and TRBJ2-5, with D tentatively TRBD2 (5 bases). The CDR3 is 12 amino acids. CDR1 is SGDLS, CDR2 YYNGEE, per germline. Trimming cost V 0 bases and J 8 bases, with 8 bases left between them. The CDR3 DNA follows: TGTGCCAGCAGCGTAGCTGAGGGCACCCAGTACTTC. Its translation: CASSVAEGTQYF.

This chain uses TRBV10-3 with TRBJ1-5; no reliable D call. The CDR3 sequence is 19 residues long. The ends were cut back, 0 bases at V and 0 bases at J, with 18 bases in the middle. Per germline, CDR1 ENHRY and CDR2 SYGVKD. CDR3 loop: CAISESEFFDGDSNQPQHF. The CDR3 DNA reads as TGTGCCATCAGTGAGTCGGAGTTTTTCGACGGGGATAGCAATCAGCCCCAGCATTTT.

The V gene is TRBV7-2, the J gene TRBJ2-5; the match to TRBD2 covers 10 bases. The CDR3 extends over 15 amino acids. Germline V CDR1 and CDR2: SGHTA, FQGNSA. J gave up 5 bases and V 6 bases, and 9 bases lay outside the gene matches. The CDR3 is CASRWEIAGGETQYF. The CDR3 region has the DNA TGTGCCAGCAGATGGGAAATAGCGGGGGGTGAGACCCAGTACTTC.

The chain uses TRBV5-1 and TRBJ1-6; 9 positions agree with TRBD1. This CDR3 is built from 14 residues. V was clipped by 8 bases and J by 10 bases; unmatched bases: 10. Looked up from germline, CDR1 is SGHRS and CDR2 is YFSETQ. DNA of the CDR3: TGCGCCAGTTCCTCGGGACAGGGCGACTCACCCCTCCACTTT. It specifies CASSSGQGDSPLHF.